Given below is one T cell receptor beta chain in context. V was cut by 7 bases and J by 5 bases, with 6 bases left in between. The CDR3 loop spans 11 amino acids. CDR1 MNHNS and CDR2 SASEGT come from the germline V gene. The source material, RNA transcripts, was used to amplify TCR beta CDR3 regions. HTBI primers were used for first-round RT-PCR of the TCR CDR3. Each CDR3 protein is one row after TCRdb ran MiXCR on the multiplex PCR reads. Of 250,000 or so distinct CDR3 sequences listed, approximately 14% are singletons. This sample is drawn from a study of T cells in Graves' hyperthyroidism and ophthalmopathy.

V usage is TRBV6-1 and J usage is TRBJ2-1, with unresolved D. This clonotype was obtained from a woman between 50 and 59 years old with Graves' hyperthyroidism that later progressed to Graves' ophthalmopathy. The sequencing sample was made of blood. CDR3 amino acids: CASIENNEQFF. The CDR3 nucleotides are TGTGCCAGCATCGAAAACAATGAGCAGTTCTTC.